This TCR beta chain comes out of a study of beta chain features in type 1 diabetes. Study-wide points: Possibly, sequencing cDNA over-represented cells that had high TCR expression levels. Patients' naive, central memory and Treg TCRB repertoires seemed closer to one another than those of healthy donors. The study found moderately but significantly shorter TCRB CDR3s in all four CD4+ subsets of Type 1 diabetes patients.

The purity of all sorted populations exceeded 95%. What was sequenced were expressed TCRB transcripts, since all of the isolated RNA had been reverse transcribed. The average read count of naive, central memory and regulatory T cell samples was some 3.5 million. The repertoire was sequenced with immunoSEQ multiplex PCR; TCRdb's copy has only in-frame clones and lacks some. This table holds 600,000 or so clones, around 12% found once. On this clone itself: What it recognizes is unknown.

V gave up 10 bases and J gave up 8 bases, with 14 bases separating them. CDR3 size: 12 residues. In germline, CDR1 is LNHDA, CDR2 SQIVND (reference sequence). The clonotype originates from a man aged 25-45 years with type 1 diabetes. Source material: naive CD4+ T cells from blood. This rearrangement joins TRBV19 to TRBJ1-4; D might be TRBD1 (5 bases). In nucleotides, the CDR3 is TGTGCCACAAGCGGGGCTGGGGAAAAACTGTTTTTT. This encodes CATSGAGEKLFF. The full variable domain, with the rest looked up from reference TRBV19 and TRBJ1-4, is DGGITQSPKYLFRKEGQNVTLSCEQNLNHDAMYWYRQDPGQGLRLIYYSQIVNDFQKGDIAEGYSVSREKKESFPLTVTSAQKNPTAFYLCATSGAGEKLFFGSGTQLSVL.